This T cell receptor beta chain was sequenced during a study of monozygotic twins with inflammatory bowel disease. Notes on the study in general: Clonotype sharing was lower in IBD patients than healthy twins, most markedly with disease activity. IBD patients displayed reduced TCRbeta diversity (inverse Simpson) when set against healthy co-twins.

Comments on this clonotype: As yet, its antigen is unknown.

CDR3 length equals 15 residues. Germline V lookup: CDR1 SEHNR, CDR2 FQNEAQ (reference sequence). TCRdb reprocessed the 5' RACE reads and reports one entry per CDR3 protein, with no DNA. The sample has 140,000 to 150,000 distinct CDR3 sequences. V usage is TRBV7-9 and J usage is TRBJ2-2; TCRdb's D gene call, TRBD1, goes unchecked for lack of DNA. This TCR derives from a human donor with ulcerative colitis or Crohn's disease, or a healthy co-twin of an affected twin (not recorded which). Sequenced sample: blood. This CDR3 is CASSLVQGRSGELFF.